A selection of T cell receptor beta chains follows, all from one sample in a study of regulatory T cells in long-lasting Graves disease. TCRdb reprocessed the multiplex PCR reads with MiXCR, giving one entry per CDR3 protein. The table lists fewer than 400,000 distinct CDR3 sequences, around 21% of them singletons, with around 20% in the top ten. Sample: peripheral blood mononuclear cells (PBMCs), taken when the disease was refractory, from a patient treated with antithyroid drugs. These receptors all stem from a female donor with Graves disease. Both conserved end residues are part of each CDR3. The order of the fields is V gene, J gene, clone size, D gene, CDR3 protein, CDR3 DNA. A D gene is named only where the DNA matches it firmly. Not every row has a clone size; where given, it reads once, few, many or a size class.

v_gene: TRBV7-9; j_gene: TRBJ2-3; abundance: .; d_gene: .; CDR3aa: CASSAQGGVADTQYF; CDR3nt: TGTGCCAGCAGCGCCCAAGGGGGTGTTGCAGATACGCAGTATTTT
v_gene: TRBV6-1; j_gene: TRBJ1-6; abundance: many; d_gene: .; CDR3aa: CASSPVSNSPLHF; CDR3nt: TGTGCCAGCAGTCCAGTTAGCAATTCACCCCTCCACTTT
v_gene: TRBV19; j_gene: TRBJ2-7; abundance: .; d_gene: .; CDR3aa: CASSIGAGSYEQYF; CDR3nt: TGTGCCAGTAGTATCGGGGCCGGGTCCTACGAGCAGTACTTC
v_gene: TRBV20-1; j_gene: TRBJ1-2; abundance: many; d_gene: .; CDR3aa: CSARDLDRPYNYGYTF; CDR3nt: TGCAGTGCTAGAGATCTCGACAGGCCCTATAACTATGGCTACACCTTC
v_gene: TRBV11-2; j_gene: TRBJ1-6; abundance: many; d_gene: .; CDR3aa: CASSLVVGQSPLHF; CDR3nt: TGTGCCAGCAGCTTAGTGGTCGGTCAATCACCCCTCCACTTT
v_gene: TRBV4-3; j_gene: TRBJ2-7; abundance: .; d_gene: .; CDR3aa: CASSQGASSYEQYF; CDR3nt: TGCGCCAGCAGCCAAGGAGCTAGCAGCTACGAGCAGTACTTC
v_gene: TRBV30; j_gene: TRBJ2-5; abundance: .; d_gene: .; CDR3aa: CAWSPQETQYF; CDR3nt: TGTGCCTGGAGCCCTCAAGAGACCCAGTACTTC
v_gene: TRBV18; j_gene: TRBJ2-2; abundance: few; d_gene: TRBD1; CDR3aa: CASSPGQMNTGELFF; CDR3nt: TGTGCCAGCTCACCGGGACAGATGAACACCGGGGAGCTGTTTTTT
v_gene: TRBV6-2/TRBV6-3; j_gene: TRBJ1-1; abundance: many; d_gene: TRBD1; CDR3aa: CASSEDRVNTEAFF; CDR3nt: TGTGCCAGCAGTGAAGACAGGGTGAACACTGAAGCTTTCTTT
v_gene: TRBV20-1; j_gene: TRBJ1-1; abundance: .; d_gene: .; CDR3aa: CSARATMNTEAFF; CDR3nt: TGCAGTGCTAGAGCAACTATGAACACTGAAGCTTTCTTT
v_gene: TRBV7-2; j_gene: TRBJ1-5; abundance: many; d_gene: .; CDR3aa: CASSTDSSNQPQHF; CDR3nt: TGTGCCAGCAGTACAGACAGTAGCAATCAGCCCCAGCATTTT
v_gene: TRBV25-1; j_gene: TRBJ1-2; abundance: few; d_gene: .; CDR3aa: CASSRSIKAIDGYTF; CDR3nt: TGTGCCAGCAGTAGGTCCATCAAGGCCATAGATGGCTACACCTTC
v_gene: TRBV6-6; j_gene: TRBJ2-5; abundance: .; d_gene: TRBD2; CDR3aa: CASSYSSTSGESQYF; CDR3nt: TGTGCCAGCAGTTACTCGAGTACTAGCGGAGAGTCCCAGTACTTC
v_gene: TRBV27; j_gene: TRBJ1-5; abundance: .; d_gene: TRBD1; CDR3aa: CASSSRTGWVGNQPQHF; CDR3nt: TGTGCCAGCAGTTCGCGGACAGGGTGGGTCGGCAATCAGCCCCAGCATTTT
v_gene: TRBV12-3/TRBV12-4; j_gene: TRBJ1-4; abundance: few; d_gene: .; CDR3aa: CASSLGHNEKLFF; CDR3nt: TGTGCCAGCAGTTTGGGGCACAATGAAAAACTGTTTTTT
v_gene: TRBV15; j_gene: TRBJ1-5; abundance: few; d_gene: TRBD1; CDR3aa: CAIAGQDNQPQHF; CDR3nt: TGTGCCATCGCCGGACAGGACAATCAGCCCCAGCATTTT
v_gene: TRBV25-1; j_gene: TRBJ2-7; abundance: few; d_gene: .; CDR3aa: CASSESTSSYEQYF; CDR3nt: TGTGCCAGCAGTGAATCGACTTCCTCCTACGAGCAGTACTTC
v_gene: TRBV7-2; j_gene: TRBJ1-1; abundance: .; d_gene: .; CDR3aa: CASSQSGRGTTEAFF; CDR3nt: TGTGCCAGCAGCCAGTCAGGACGGGGGACCACTGAAGCTTTCTTT
v_gene: TRBV7-2; j_gene: TRBJ2-7; abundance: few; d_gene: .; CDR3aa: CASSPLRKLEQYF; CDR3nt: TGTGCCAGCAGCCCTCTTAGGAAGCTCGAGCAGTACTTC
v_gene: TRBV11-1; j_gene: TRBJ2-2; abundance: .; d_gene: .; CDR3aa: CASSFWGSGTGELFF; CDR3nt: TGTGCCAGCAGCTTTTGGGGGTCAGGCACCGGGGAGCTGTTTTTT
v_gene: TRBV18; j_gene: TRBJ1-2; abundance: many; d_gene: .; CDR3aa: CASSLNAGTPNSYGYTF; CDR3nt: TGTGCCAGCTCCCTCAACGCCGGGACACCGAATAGTTATGGCTACACCTTC
v_gene: TRBV3-1; j_gene: TRBJ2-7; abundance: few; d_gene: .; CDR3aa: CASSPQGSTQYF; CDR3nt: TGTGCCAGCAGCCCCCAGGGTTCTACGCAGTACTTC
v_gene: TRBV20-1; j_gene: TRBJ1-5; abundance: .; d_gene: TRBD1; CDR3aa: CSAREDREHQPQHF; CDR3nt: TGCAGTGCTAGAGAGGACAGGGAACATCAGCCCCAGCATTTT
v_gene: TRBV4-3; j_gene: TRBJ2-7; abundance: .; d_gene: .; CDR3aa: CASSQDAQGGYEQYF; CDR3nt: TGCGCCAGCAGCCAAGATGCCCAGGGGGGCTACGAGCAGTACTTC
v_gene: TRBV27; j_gene: TRBJ2-4; abundance: many; d_gene: TRBD2; CDR3aa: CATSVGSGIQYF; CDR3nt: TGTGCCACCTCCGTCGGTAGCGGGATTCAGTACTTC